This TCR beta chain is drawn from a study of T-cell reconstitution after alpha-beta-depleted transplantation in children. The V gene end was trimmed by 5 bases and the J gene end by 0 bases; junction bases not matched to a gene: 9. The CDR3 covers 19 residues. TCRbeta library construction was performed incorporating unique molecular identifiers. TCRdb called the PCR reads again in MiXCR, with one record for every CDR3 protein. The sample lists approximately 100,000 distinct CDR3 sequences, 12% occurring once. This sequence originates from a human donor who donated a stem cell graft to a child with inherited bone marrow failure. The material sequenced was PBMCs from the stem cell graft donor, taken from the stem cell graft. This chain joins TRBV12-3 or TRBV12-4 and TRBJ2-6; 11 bases map to TRBD1. DNA for the CDR3: TGTGCCAGCAGTGGCCCGGGACAGGGGGTTATCTCTGGGGCCAACGTCCTGACTTTC. It specifies CASSGPGQGVISGANVLTF.